The sequence of this T cell receptor (beta chain) was determined in a study of OX40 agonist ivuxolimab in advanced cancers. The CDR3 sequence is 13 residues long. V lost 5 bases and J 3 bases, leaving 11 bases between the germline ends. The germline V gene encodes CDR1 SGHTA and CDR2 FQGNSA. Only in-frame clones appear in the TCRdb table, and some are missing; sequencing was by immunoSEQ multiplex PCR. The sample carries 70,000 to 90,000 clones, approximately 91% recorded once. The material was CD4+ or CD8+ T cells sorted from blood, obtained in a trial of the OX40 agonist ivuxolimab. The chain employs TRBV7-2 and TRBJ2-7; D gene uncertain. This receptor was obtained from an adult with an advanced solid tumor such as melanoma, head and neck, liver or kidney cancer. CDR3 amino acids: CASSTQPLYEQYF. The CDR3 coding sequence is TGTGCCAGCAGCACCCAGCCTCTCTACGAGCAGTACTTC.